These 2 T cell receptor beta chains share one sample of origin, sequenced in a study of cytomegalovirus exposure and HLA in healthy donors. The PCR used 60 Vbeta and 13 Jbeta primers. Only in-frame clones appear in the TCRdb table, and some are missing; sequencing was by immunoSEQ multiplex PCR. The sample holds 100,000 to 150,000 clones, around 81% seen once. Sample: PBMCs. The receptor source for this set is a woman in her forties or fifties in good health and CMV-seronegative.

V gene TRBV6-6 combines with J gene TRBJ2-5, with TRBD2 matching over 9 bases. The CDR3 is made up of 13 amino acids. In germline, CDR1 is MNHNY, CDR2 SVGAGI (reference sequence). V lost 11 bases, J lost 2 bases, and 6 bases stayed unmatched. Written as DNA, the CDR3 is TGTGCCTCGATACTAGCGGGTCAAGAGACCCAGTACTTC. Translated, it gives CASILAGQETQYF.

The chain recombines TRBV28 with TRBJ1-1, with 10 bases fitting TRBD1. Per the germline V gene, CDR1 is MDHEN and CDR2 is SYDVKM. The ends lost 1 base at V and 1 base at J; junction bases unmatched: 9. The length of the CDR3 is 18 residues. The DNA of the CDR3 is TGTGCCAGCAGTTTATTTAAATCGACAGGGGGCGCGAACACTGAAGCTTTCTTT. Amino acids: CASSLFKSTGGANTEAFF.